This T cell receptor (beta chain) derives from a study of cytomegalovirus exposure and HLA in healthy donors. Across the study: In a later analysis, the 90 to 150 validation repertoires were reported to have used the same platform as the roughly 670 first-cohort repertoires. Study results and caveats: The tendency of first-cohort TCR clusters to co-occur in the roughly 130 validation repertoires was the finding of a later analysis. There were 160 or so TCR beta chains listed as cytomegalovirus-associated.

Using immunoSEQ multiplex PCR, the repertoire was profiled, and TCRdb retains in-frame clones only, with some absent. The sample holds some 150,000 clones; roughly 89% are singletons and the top ten take 2.5% to 4%. The germline V gene has CDR1 SGDLS and CDR2 YYNGEE. Unmatched junction bases numbered 6, after V lost 3 bases and J lost 0 bases. The CDR3 sequence is 16 residues long. Regarding this clone: Its target is unknown.

Separation from the approximately 720-subject first cohort characterized the roughly 130-subject validation cohort, to which the donors belonged. This chain joins TRBV9 and TRBJ2-1, with 7 bases identical to TRBD2. The receptor's source is a woman aged 18-29 years in good health and CMV-seropositive. The sample comprised PBMCs. CDR3 nucleotide sequence: TGTGCCAGCAGCGAAACCGGGACTACCTCCTACAATGAGCAGTTCTTC. Translating gives CASSETGTTSYNEQFF.